This record covers a single T cell receptor beta chain. Sequencing used immunoSEQ multiplex PCR; TCRdb keeps in-frame clones, though not all of them. The sample carries 100,000 to 150,000 clones, about 89% recorded once. With 2 bases removed from V and 6 bases from J, the gap between germline ends came to 19 bases. Germline V lookup: CDR1 WNHNN, CDR2 SYGVQD (reference sequence). The CDR3 spans 16 residues. This specimen belongs to a study of control samples from healthy donors and cancer patients. The origin of this receptor is a man between 60 and 70 years old in good health. The chain combines TRBV10-1 with TRBJ1-1; perhaps TRBD1 as D (6 bases). The sequenced sample was blood. The CDR3 bases are TGCGCCAGCAGTGAGACGGGGGCAGGGTTGCACGCTGAAGCTTTCTTT. This encodes CASSETGAGLHAEAFF.